This T cell receptor (beta chain) was recovered during a study of regulatory T cells in long-lasting Graves disease. Germline CDR1 reads SNHLY; CDR2 reads FYNNEI. Trimming cost V 6 bases and J 5 bases; bases outside gene matches: 7. This CDR3 region has 14 residues. According to the study, TCR beta libraries were built with iRepertoire HTBI primers and CDR3-region Arm-PCR. Each CDR3 protein is one row after TCRdb ran MiXCR on the multiplex PCR reads. The data show a few hundred thousand distinct CDR3 sequences, with more than 15% seen just once and 14% held by the top ten. In this sample, this clonotype turned up a few times. Time point noted: newly diagnosed GD, antithyroid drugs for less than 3 months. The TCR library was made from RNA extracted from PBMCs. The same data also went into a second study, on T cells in Graves' hyperthyroidism and ophthalmopathy.

Sequenced material: peripheral blood mononuclear cells (PBMCs), taken at new diagnosis, from a patient treated with antithyroid drugs. This receptor was identified in a woman aged 25-40 years with Graves disease. This sequence joins TRBV2 and TRBJ1-5; 7 bases agree with TRBD1. The CDR3 nucleotides are TGTGCCAGCAGCTCCCCAGGGGGAGATCAGCCCCAGCATTTT. Its protein is CASSSPGGDQPQHF. Filled out from reference TRBV2 and TRBJ1-5, the complete variable domain reads EPEVTQTPSHQVTQMGQEVILRCVPISNHLYFYWYRQILGQKVEFLVSFYNNEISEKSEIFDDQFSVERPDGSNFTLKIRSTKLEDSAMYFCASSSPGGDQPQHFGDGTRLSIL.